The rows below give T cell receptor beta chains drawn from one sample of a study of CD4 T cells in relation to SARS-CoV-2 and coronaviruses. No cognate antigen is known for these TCRs. Data came from immunoSEQ multiplex PCR; TCRdb stores just in-frame clones and leaves some out. The sample holds under 25,000 clones, about 77% seen once. Sequenced sample: CD4+ T cells from PBMCs, cultured in vitro. Receptors were obtained from a human donor in good health. CDR3s include the opening cysteine and the closing phenylalanine or tryptophan. Each record gives: D gene, clone size, V gene, J gene, CDR3 DNA, CDR3 protein. The D gene is left open where the match is weak. Size is omitted from some rows. Given values are once, few, many or a class for expanded clones.

D gene: -
clone size: -
V gene: TRBV9
J gene: TRBJ2-3
CDR3 DNA: TGTGCCAGTCAGCGGGCAGCTAGCACAGATACGCAGTATTTT
CDR3 protein: CASQRAASTDTQYF

D gene: -
clone size: -
V gene: TRBV7-9
J gene: TRBJ2-5
CDR3 DNA: TGTGCCAGCACCAATATAGGGGCACAAGAGACCCAGTACTTC
CDR3 protein: CASTNIGAQETQYF

D gene: -
clone size: -
V gene: TRBV5-1
J gene: TRBJ2-1
CDR3 DNA: TGCGCCAGCAGCTTGTCGTTCGGGAGTGGCGATGAGCAGTTCTTC
CDR3 protein: CASSLSFGSGDEQFF

D gene: -
clone size: -
V gene: TRBV5-1
J gene: TRBJ1-1
CDR3 DNA: TGCGCCAGCAGCTCCGGTGTACGGGAAAACACTGAAGCTTTCTTT
CDR3 protein: CASSSGVRENTEAFF

D gene: TRBD1
clone size: few
V gene: TRBV28
J gene: TRBJ2-7
CDR3 DNA: TGTGCCAGCAGGAGGACAGGGGGATCGAGCGAGCAGTACTTC
CDR3 protein: CASRRTGGSSEQYF

D gene: -
clone size: -
V gene: TRBV15
J gene: TRBJ2-5
CDR3 DNA: TGTGCCACCAGCAGAGATCGAGTCAGCGGGGAGACCCAGTACTTC
CDR3 protein: CATSRDRVSGETQYF

D gene: TRBD2
clone size: -
V gene: TRBV4-1
J gene: TRBJ2-3
CDR3 DNA: TGCGCCAGCAGTGCTAGCGGGAGGGCTGGAGATACGCAGTATTTT
CDR3 protein: CASSASGRAGDTQYF

D gene: -
clone size: few
V gene: TRBV5-1
J gene: TRBJ1-3
CDR3 DNA: TGCGCCAGCAGCTTGGACAGTCCCTCTGGAAACACCATATATTTT
CDR3 protein: CASSLDSPSGNTIYF

D gene: -
clone size: -
V gene: TRBV27
J gene: TRBJ1-1
CDR3 DNA: TGTGCCAGCCGTTGGGATGCTCGGAACACTGAAGCTTTCTTT
CDR3 protein: CASRWDARNTEAFF

D gene: -
clone size: -
V gene: TRBV10-1
J gene: TRBJ2-7
CDR3 DNA: TGCGCCAGCAGTGAGAGGGTCGCCGGCGAGCAGTACTTC
CDR3 protein: CASSERVAGEQYF

D gene: -
clone size: -
V gene: TRBV21-1
J gene: TRBJ2-5
CDR3 DNA: TGTGCCAGCAGCAAGGGACAGGGATTACAAGAGACCCAGTACTTC
CDR3 protein: CASSKGQGLQETQYF

D gene: -
clone size: -
V gene: TRBV6-4
J gene: TRBJ1-6
CDR3 DNA: TGTGCCAGCAGTGACGACAGGCTAAATTCACCCCTCCACTTT
CDR3 protein: CASSDDRLNSPLHF

D gene: TRBD2
clone size: -
V gene: TRBV19
J gene: TRBJ2-3
CDR3 DNA: TGTGCCAGTAGTATAGATGGCAGGGGCGGACTAGCGAGCACAGATACGCAGTATTTT
CDR3 protein: CASSIDGRGGLASTDTQYF

D gene: TRBD1
clone size: once
V gene: TRBV28
J gene: TRBJ1-2
CDR3 DNA: TGTGCCAGCAGTTTAGGGACAGGGGGTGGCTACACCTTC
CDR3 protein: CASSLGTGGGYTF

D gene: TRBD1
clone size: few
V gene: TRBV19
J gene: TRBJ1-5
CDR3 DNA: TGTGCCAGTAGTAACAGGGGGCTTAGCAATCAGCCCCAGCATTTT
CDR3 protein: CASSNRGLSNQPQHF

D gene: -
clone size: -
V gene: TRBV5-1
J gene: TRBJ1-3
CDR3 DNA: TGCGCCAGCAGCTTGAATGCTGGCGGCACCATATATTTT
CDR3 protein: CASSLNAGGTIYF

D gene: -
clone size: -
V gene: TRBV12-5
J gene: TRBJ2-7
CDR3 DNA: TGTGCTAGTGGTTCTCTTTACGAGCAGTACTTC
CDR3 protein: CASGSLYEQYF

D gene: -
clone size: once
V gene: TRBV10-3
J gene: TRBJ2-1
CDR3 DNA: TGTGCCACCGTTACAGGGCCCAATGAGCAGTTCTTC
CDR3 protein: CATVTGPNEQFF

D gene: -
clone size: -
V gene: TRBV2
J gene: TRBJ2-7
CDR3 DNA: TGTGCCAACGTTCAGGGCCACGAGCAGTACTTC
CDR3 protein: CANVQGHEQYF

D gene: TRBD2
clone size: once
V gene: TRBV24-1
J gene: TRBJ2-3
CDR3 DNA: TGTGCCACCAGTGAAAGCGGGAGAGAAAGCACAGATACGCAGTATTTT
CDR3 protein: CATSESGRESTDTQYF

D gene: -
clone size: -
V gene: TRBV28
J gene: TRBJ2-1
CDR3 DNA: TGTGCCAGCAGTTTAGGGGAGAGCTCCTACAATGAGCAGTTCTTC
CDR3 protein: CASSLGESSYNEQFF

D gene: -
clone size: -
V gene: TRBV11-2
J gene: TRBJ1-4
CDR3 DNA: TGTGCCAGCGAAGAGGGGAAGGGGTTTTGGGAAAAACTGTTTTTT
CDR3 protein: CASEEGKGFWEKLFF

D gene: -
clone size: -
V gene: TRBV5-1
J gene: TRBJ2-3
CDR3 DNA: TGCGCCAGCAGCTTGACAAACACAGATACGCAGTATTTT
CDR3 protein: CASSLTNTDTQYF

D gene: TRBD2
clone size: few
V gene: TRBV6-4
J gene: TRBJ2-1
CDR3 DNA: TGTGCCAGCAGTGACTCAGCGGGAGGGTACAATGAGCAGTTCTTC
CDR3 protein: CASSDSAGGYNEQFF

D gene: TRBD1
clone size: -
V gene: TRBV24-1
J gene: TRBJ2-5
CDR3 DNA: TGTGCCACCTCGGACAGGGGGAGTGGGACCCAGTACTTC
CDR3 protein: CATSDRGSGTQYF

D gene: -
clone size: -
V gene: TRBV6-5
J gene: TRBJ2-3
CDR3 DNA: TGTGCCAGCAGCCGATCTACCTTCACAGATACGCAGTATTTT
CDR3 protein: CASSRSTFTDTQYF

D gene: -
clone size: -
V gene: TRBV11-2
J gene: TRBJ1-2
CDR3 DNA: TGTGCCAGCAGCTTAGGGACGAATGGCTACACCTTC
CDR3 protein: CASSLGTNGYTF

D gene: TRBD1
clone size: -
V gene: TRBV5-1
J gene: TRBJ2-7
CDR3 DNA: TGCGCCAGCAGTTTTACAGGGGATAAGTACGAGCAGTACTTC
CDR3 protein: CASSFTGDKYEQYF

D gene: -
clone size: -
V gene: TRBV18
J gene: TRBJ2-1
CDR3 DNA: TGTGCCAGCTCGTACACAGAGATCTCCTACAATGAGCAGTTCTTC
CDR3 protein: CASSYTEISYNEQFF

D gene: TRBD1
clone size: -
V gene: TRBV7-8
J gene: TRBJ2-5
CDR3 DNA: TGTGCCAGCAGCTTAGGACAGGGTAAAGAGACCCAGTACTTC
CDR3 protein: CASSLGQGKETQYF

D gene: -
clone size: -
V gene: TRBV19
J gene: TRBJ1-1
CDR3 DNA: TGTGCCAGTAGTGGTCCGATTGAAGCTTTCTTT
CDR3 protein: CASSGPIEAFF

D gene: -
clone size: -
V gene: TRBV12-3/TRBV12-4
J gene: TRBJ1-3
CDR3 DNA: TGTGCCAGCAGTTCTTTTAACACCATATATTTT
CDR3 protein: CASSSFNTIYF

D gene: -
clone size: -
V gene: TRBV3-1/TRBV3-2
J gene: TRBJ1-1
CDR3 DNA: TGTGCCAGCAGCCAAGTTCAGACGAACACTGAAGCTTTCTTT
CDR3 protein: CASSQVQTNTEAFF

D gene: -
clone size: -
V gene: TRBV9
J gene: TRBJ2-2
CDR3 DNA: TGTGCCAGCAGCGTCACTTGGAACACCGGGGAGCTGTTTTTT
CDR3 protein: CASSVTWNTGELFF

D gene: TRBD1
clone size: once
V gene: TRBV11-2
J gene: TRBJ1-6
CDR3 DNA: TGTGCCAGCAGGGGGCAGGGGGCGGAAAATTCACCCCTCCACTTT
CDR3 protein: CASRGQGAENSPLHF

D gene: TRBD2
clone size: -
V gene: TRBV30
J gene: TRBJ2-3
CDR3 DNA: TGTGCCTGGAGTGTAGGACTAGCGGGAACCGGAGATACGCAGTATTTT
CDR3 protein: CAWSVGLAGTGDTQYF

D gene: -
clone size: -
V gene: TRBV2
J gene: TRBJ1-1
CDR3 DNA: TGTGCCAGCAGCATACAGGCTTCGAAAACTGAAGCTTTCTTT
CDR3 protein: CASSIQASKTEAFF

D gene: -
clone size: few
V gene: TRBV6-5
J gene: TRBJ2-1
CDR3 DNA: TGTGCCAGCTCGTTCTTGGGTTCCCATGAGCAGTTCTTC
CDR3 protein: CASSFLGSHEQFF

D gene: -
clone size: once
V gene: TRBV28
J gene: TRBJ2-2
CDR3 DNA: TGTGCCAGCAGTTTCCCTGGCGGGACCGCCGGGGAGCTGTTTTTT
CDR3 protein: CASSFPGGTAGELFF

D gene: -
clone size: -
V gene: TRBV5-1
J gene: TRBJ2-1
CDR3 DNA: TGCGCCAGCAGCCCTATGGTAAGCTCCTACAATGAGCAGTTCTTC
CDR3 protein: CASSPMVSSYNEQFF

D gene: -
clone size: -
V gene: TRBV6-5
J gene: TRBJ2-7
CDR3 DNA: TGTGCCAGCAGTTATTACCGAGGTTACGAGCAGTACTTC
CDR3 protein: CASSYYRGYEQYF

D gene: TRBD1
clone size: -
V gene: TRBV5-1
J gene: TRBJ1-2
CDR3 DNA: TGCGCCAGCAGCTTACAGGGGAGGGAAGGCTACACCTTC
CDR3 protein: CASSLQGREGYTF

D gene: TRBD1
clone size: once
V gene: TRBV7-9
J gene: TRBJ1-2
CDR3 DNA: TGTGCCAGCAGCCCGGGACAGGGGAACTATGGCTACACCTTC
CDR3 protein: CASSPGQGNYGYTF

D gene: TRBD1
clone size: -
V gene: TRBV18
J gene: TRBJ2-5
CDR3 DNA: TGTGCCAGCTCACCGACCGGGACAGGGGTGGAGACCCAGTACTTC
CDR3 protein: CASSPTGTGVETQYF

D gene: -
clone size: -
V gene: TRBV5-8
J gene: TRBJ2-5
CDR3 DNA: TGTGCCAGCCAGACCCTATCCGCCGGAGAGACCCAGTACTTC
CDR3 protein: CASQTLSAGETQYF

D gene: -
clone size: -
V gene: TRBV30
J gene: TRBJ2-5
CDR3 DNA: TGTGCCTGGAGAAAAGGCCAAGAGACCCAGTACTTC
CDR3 protein: CAWRKGQETQYF

D gene: -
clone size: -
V gene: TRBV5-1
J gene: TRBJ1-1
CDR3 DNA: TGCGCCAGCAGCTTGGAGGAGATCATGAACACTGAAGCTTTCTTT
CDR3 protein: CASSLEEIMNTEAFF

D gene: -
clone size: -
V gene: TRBV9
J gene: TRBJ2-1
CDR3 DNA: TGTGCCAGCAGCGTCGTACCAGGGGAGGGCCGGGCGAATGAGCAGTTCTTC
CDR3 protein: CASSVVPGEGRANEQFF

D gene: -
clone size: -
V gene: TRBV19
J gene: TRBJ1-3
CDR3 DNA: TGTGCCAGTAGGGGACAACCCTCTGGAAACACCATATATTTT
CDR3 protein: CASRGQPSGNTIYF

D gene: -
clone size: -
V gene: TRBV18
J gene: TRBJ2-7
CDR3 DNA: TGTGCCAGCTCAGCCCAGGACGGCTACGAGCAGTACTTC
CDR3 protein: CASSAQDGYEQYF

D gene: -
clone size: -
V gene: TRBV28
J gene: TRBJ2-5
CDR3 DNA: TGTGCCAGCAGTAAAACCTACTCCAGGGGCCTGTACCAAGAGACCCAGTACTTC
CDR3 protein: CASSKTYSRGLYQETQYF

D gene: TRBD2
clone size: once
V gene: TRBV7-9
J gene: TRBJ2-4
CDR3 DNA: TGTGCCAGCAGCTTAGATGCGGGAGGACCTAAAAACATTCAGTACTTC
CDR3 protein: CASSLDAGGPKNIQYF

D gene: -
clone size: -
V gene: TRBV5-6
J gene: TRBJ2-7
CDR3 DNA: TGTGCCAGCAGCTTGGGGCTCTACGAGCAGTACTTC
CDR3 protein: CASSLGLYEQYF

D gene: -
clone size: -
V gene: TRBV24-1
J gene: TRBJ2-7
CDR3 DNA: TGTGCCACCAGTGAAGAAACCTCTGGTAAGCAGTACTTC
CDR3 protein: CATSEETSGKQYF

D gene: -
clone size: -
V gene: TRBV19
J gene: TRBJ2-5
CDR3 DNA: TGTGCCAGCGCAAGGAATCGAATCGGGACACGAAAAGAAGAGACCCAGTACTTC
CDR3 protein: CASARNRIGTRKEETQYF